This T cell receptor (beta chain) was recovered during a study of cytotoxic CD8 clonotypes in ibrutinib-treated CLL. Overall study findings and caveats: Ibrutinib response saw clonality rise, and progression saw it return toward baseline.

Sequencing was designed to attain a depth spanning 1 in 200,000 to 1 in 1 million T cells. Measured with immunoSEQ multiplex PCR; TCRdb has only the in-frame clones, and not every one. Here the sample spans 270,000 or so clones, approximately 79% being singletons. There are 18 residues in the CDR3. V dropped 2 bases and J dropped 2; count of bases not matched to a gene: 11. Germline assignment: CDR1 SNHLY and CDR2 FYNNEI. There are a few counts of this clone. Its specificity is unknown. The chain carries TRBV2 and TRBJ2-7; 11 bases are a match to TRBD2. Material: PBMCs, obtained at disease progression, from a patient treated with ibrutinib. This receptor was identified in a human donor with chronic lymphocytic leukemia. CDR3 region: CASSERLAGGLSTYEQYF. The CDR3 bases are TGTGCCAGCAGTGAACGCCTAGCGGGAGGACTTTCTACCTACGAGCAGTACTTC.